The 19 T cell receptor beta chains listed next were all sequenced from one sample in a study of Ad26.COV2.S vaccination and SARS-CoV-2 variants. Method: immunoSEQ multiplex PCR; TCRdb's copy keeps in-frame clones and lacks some. The data hold about 280,000 clones, with 87% observed a single time. Regarding treatment: some 20 received Ad26.COV2.S at low or high dose, single or two shots; several received placebo; per-sample allocation not given. Collection of samples fell on day 63 after the first vaccine or placebo injection. The sequencing here drew on peripheral blood, taken in a trial of Ad26.COV2.S vaccine versus placebo. The receptors here all came from a person aged 18-65 years who received the Ad26.COV2.S COVID-19 vaccine or a placebo.

This chain connects TRBV5-1 to TRBJ2-5; D unclear. This CDR3 comprises 15 residues. Trimming pared 4 bases from V and 0 bases from J, leaving 13 bases between. Germline-derived CDR1 and CDR2 are SGHRS and YFSETQ. In DNA form, the CDR3 reads TGCGCCAGCAGCGGTGGATTCGGGTACCAAGAGACCCAGTACTTC. Its protein is CASSGGFGYQETQYF. Combining the CDR3 with reference TRBV5-1 and TRBJ2-5 gives the whole variable domain KAGVTQTPRYLIKTRGQQVTLSCSPISGHRSVSWYQQTPGQGLQFLFEYFSETQRNKGNFPGRFSGRQFSNSRSEMNVSTLELGDSALYLCASSGGFGYQETQYFGPGTRLLVL.

This clone was picked up one time. The rearrangement joins TRBV19 to TRBJ2-3; unclear D gene. Germline values: CDR1 LNHDA, CDR2 SQIVND (reference sequence). V was pared by 6 bases and J by 1 base, with 14 bases between. CDR3 length: 15 amino acids. The CDR3 here is CASSLQPGGTDTQYF. As DNA, the CDR3 is TGTGCCAGTAGCCTACAACCCGGAGGCACAGATACGCAGTATTTT.

The chain is built from TRBV11-2 and TRBJ2-7, with 11 bases matching TRBD2. Trimming at V came to 5 bases and at J to 0 bases, leaving 3 bases not matched to a gene. The CDR3 has 15 amino acids. CDR1 and CDR2 from the germline V gene are SGHAT and FQNNGV. The CDR3 protein is CASSGTSGSSYEQYF. For the CDR3, the DNA is TGTGCCAGCAGCGGTACTAGCGGGAGCTCCTACGAGCAGTACTTC.

The chain recombines TRBV7-2 with TRBJ1-4; D is possibly TRBD1 (5 bases). Germline lookup yields CDR1 SGHTA and CDR2 FQGNSA. The CDR3 consists of 15 residues. The V end lost 7 bases, the J end lost 0 bases, and 12 bases lay between the germline ends. CDR3 bases: TGTGCCAGCACCCCGGGGGGGACAACTAATGAAAAACTGTTTTTT. It encodes CASTPGGTTNEKLFF. Based on the CDR3 plus reference TRBV7-2 and TRBJ1-4, the full variable domain is GAGVSQSPSNKVTEKGKDVELRCDPISGHTALYWYRQSLGQGLEFLIYFQGNSAPDKSGLPSDRFSAERTGGSVSTLTIQRTQQEDSAVYLCASTPGGTTNEKLFFGSGTQLSVL.

The CDR3 nucleotides are TGTGCCAGCAGCTCGGGACTAGCGGGAGGTCGCGAGCAGTTCTTC. Its protein is CASSSGLAGGREQFF. The rearrangement uses TRBV7-8 and TRBJ2-1, with 15 bases lining up with TRBD2. The length of the CDR3 is 15 residues. Losses at the gene ends were 4 bases for V and 10 bases for J; bases not matched to a gene: 5. The V gene's germline CDR1 is SGHVS and CDR2 FQNEAQ.

This rearrangement joins TRBV4-3 to TRBJ1-2; the D gene is possibly TRBD1 (6 bases). The germline V gene encodes CDR1 LGHNA and CDR2 YSLEER. The CDR3 length is 14 residues. V gave up 1 base and J gave up 8 bases, with 14 bases separating them. The CDR3 DNA reads as TGCGCCAGCAGCCAAGGGCAGGGGTTGGGAGGCTACACCTTC. Its translation: CASSQGQGLGGYTF.

This clone occurred once. The chain links TRBV4-3 to TRBJ2-1; 8 nucleotides agree with TRBD2. Germline loops: CDR1 LGHNA, CDR2 YSLEER. The length of the CDR3 is 14 residues. After removal of 1 base from V and 6 bases from J, the junction contained 2 bases not matched to a gene. In DNA form, the CDR3 reads TGCGCCAGCAGCCAAGGGACTAGCCTCAATGAGCAGTTCTTC. This encodes CASSQGTSLNEQFF.

The rearrangement uses TRBV3-1 (or the pseudogene TRBV3-2) and TRBJ2-7, with 7 bases lining up with TRBD1. The ends lost 1 base at V and 2 bases at J; junction bases unmatched: 11. Germline V gene lookup returns CDR1 LGHDT and CDR2 YNNKEL (reference sequence). There are 17 residues in the CDR3. CDR3 coding DNA: TGTGCCAGCAGCCAAGGGAGGACAGGCCAGGGACCCTACGAGCAGTACTTC. This sequence encodes CASSQGRTGQGPYEQYF.

V is TRBV5-4 and J is TRBJ1-2, with D maybe TRBD1 (5 bases). The V gene's germline CDR1 is SGHNT and CDR2 YYREEE (reference sequence). This CDR3 is 15 amino acids long. The V end lost 4 bases, the J end lost 0 bases, and 13 bases lay between the germline ends. The CDR3 here is CASSPQAVANYGYTF. CDR3 nucleotide sequence: TGTGCCAGCAGCCCACAGGCGGTTGCTAACTATGGCTACACCTTC.

The chain couples TRBV6-5 to TRBJ2-7, with 9 bases fitting TRBD2. Germline V gives CDR1 MNHEY, CDR2 SVGAGI. CDR3 length: 15 residues. The V gene end was trimmed by 6 bases and the J gene end by 4 bases; junction bases not matched to a gene: 10. For the CDR3, the DNA is TGTGCCAGCAGCGTAGCGGGAGATATCGGTTACGAGCAGTACTTC. Encoded protein: CASSVAGDIGYEQYF.

The V and J genes are TRBV20-1 and TRBJ2-3; tentatively, D is TRBD2 (5 bases). CDR1 and CDR2 from the germline V gene are DFQATT and SNEGSKA (reference sequence). Trimming took 3 bases from V and 7 from J, leaving 11 bases between them. CDR3 length: 12 residues. The CDR3: CSASEDLNTQYF. CDR3 nucleotides: TGCAGTGCTAGTGAGGACTTGAATACGCAGTATTTT.

The chain combines TRBV7-8 with TRBJ1-5, with unresolved D. Per the germline V gene, CDR1 is SGHVS and CDR2 is FQNEAQ. CDR3 length equals 16 residues. V was trimmed by 5 bases and J by 7 bases, leaving 21 bases between them. CDR3 sequence: CASSPRATAPGQPQHF. CDR3 bases: TGTGCCAGCAGCCCGCGCGCGACCGCTCCGGGGCAGCCCCAGCATTTT.

This chain connects TRBV6-1 to TRBJ1-5; 9 bases line up with TRBD1. The V gene end was trimmed by 3 bases and the J gene end by 11 bases; junction bases not matched to a gene: 11. The CDR3 runs to 15 residues. CDR1 MNHNS and CDR2 SASEGT come from the germline V gene. CDR3 nucleotides: TGTGCCAGCAGTGAGCAGACAGGGGGAATAGGGGCCCAGCATTTT. Its protein product is CASSEQTGGIGAQHF.

This clone has ten or more counts. V gene TRBV28 combines with J gene TRBJ2-5; 7 bases map to TRBD1. After removal of 5 bases from V and 7 bases from J, the junction contained 19 bases not matched to a gene. In germline, CDR1 is MDHEN, CDR2 SYDVKM. The CDR3 length is 17 residues. The CDR3 loop is CASSPVGGQPGRVTQYF. DNA of the CDR3: TGTGCCAGCAGTCCCGTTGGGGGACAGCCCGGGCGGGTGACCCAGTACTTC. The full variable domain, rest sourced from reference TRBV28 and TRBJ2-5, is DVKVTQSSRYLVKRTGEKVFLECVQDMDHENMFWYRQDPGLGLRLIYFSYDVKMKEKGDIPEGYSVSREKKERFSLILESASTNQTSMYLCASSPVGGQPGRVTQYFGPGTRLLVL.

The chain recombines TRBV27 with TRBJ1-5; D not resolved. Trimming took 6 bases from V and 5 from J, leaving 17 bases between them. This CDR3 is built from 15 residues. The germline V gene has CDR1 MNHEY and CDR2 SMNVEV (reference sequence). CDR3 loop: CASSLEGGPYQPQHF. The CDR3 DNA is TGTGCCAGCAGCCTCGAGGGAGGGCCCTATCAGCCCCAGCATTTT.

This rearrangement joins TRBV4-1 to TRBJ1-2; no clear D. The germline CDR1 and CDR2 sequences are MGHRA and YSYEKL. The CDR3 runs 14 residues. The V end lost 1 base, the J end lost 3 bases, and 9 bases lay between the germline ends. The CDR3 DNA is TGCGCCAGCAGCCAAGTGATCGACGACTATGGCTACACCTTC. It yields the protein CASSQVIDDYGYTF.

The V gene is TRBV19, the J gene TRBJ1-2; maybe TRBD1 (5 bases). V was cut by 5 bases and J by 0 bases, with 10 bases left in between. This CDR3 has 14 residues. Per the germline V gene, CDR1 is LNHDA and CDR2 is SQIVND (reference sequence). The CDR3 region is CASSRAGSNYGYTF. CDR3 bases: TGTGCCAGTAGTCGGGCAGGGTCTAACTATGGCTACACCTTC.

The rearrangement uses TRBV6-6 and TRBJ1-3; unclear D gene. Germline CDR1 reads MNHNY; CDR2 reads SVGAGI (reference sequence). The V end lost 2 bases, the J end lost 1 base, and 12 bases lay between the germline ends. The CDR3 is 16 amino acids. Here the CDR3 DNA reads TGTGCCAGCAGTTACGTTTCAGAAACATCTGGAAACACCATATATTTT. Residues: CASSYVSETSGNTIYF.

The J gene is TRBJ2-7, the V gene TRBV2; D remains unclear. CDR3 length equals 13 residues. Trimming took off 6 bases at V and 4 bases at J, with 13 bases between the two ends. CDR1 is SNHLY and CDR2 is FYNNEI in the germline V gene. CDR3 protein: CASSPQTFYEQYF. CDR3 coding DNA: TGTGCCAGCAGCCCGCAAACTTTTTACGAGCAGTACTTC.